A selection of T cell receptor beta chains follows, all from one sample in a study of OX40 agonist ivuxolimab in advanced cancers. Method: immunoSEQ multiplex PCR; TCRdb's copy keeps in-frame clones and lacks some. This table holds 40,000 or so clones, about 88% found once. Sequencing was performed on CD4+ or CD8+ T cells sorted from blood, taken in a trial of the OX40 agonist ivuxolimab. The receptors come from an adult with an advanced solid tumor such as melanoma, head and neck, liver or kidney cancer. Both conserved end residues are part of each CDR3. A D gene is named only where the DNA matches it firmly. Only part of the rows carry a size: once, few, many, or a class if the clone is expanded.

V gene	J gene	clone size	D gene	CDR3 length	CDR3 DNA	CDR3 protein
TRBV27	TRBJ1-5	.	TRBD1	14	TGTGCCAGCAGTTTGGGACAGGGAGGTCAGCCCCAGCATTTT	CASSLGQGGQPQHF
TRBV13	TRBJ1-1	.	TRBD1	16	TGTGCCAGCAGCCCTCAGGGACAGGGTAATCAAAGAGAAGCTTTCTTT	CASSPQGQGNQREAFF
TRBV28	TRBJ2-7	.	TRBD2	14	TGTGCCAGCAGTTTATCACTAGCGGACTACGAGCAGTACTTC	CASSLSLADYEQYF
TRBV7-7	TRBJ2-7	.	TRBD1	14	TGTGCTAGCAGCCATGGGGACAGGGCGGACGAGCAGTACTTC	CASSHGDRADEQYF
TRBV11-2	TRBJ1-3	.	.	12	TGTGCCAGCAGCTTAGAAGGAAACACCATATATTTT	CASSLEGNTIYF
TRBV30	TRBJ2-7	.	.	12	TGTGCCTGGTGCCGAGACGGCTACGAGCAGTACTTC	CAWCRDGYEQYF
TRBV13	TRBJ2-5	.	TRBD2	16	TGTGCCAGCAGCTTACGCCTAGCGGGAGGCAAAGAGACCCAGTACTTC	CASSLRLAGGKETQYF
TRBV11-2	TRBJ1-4	.	.	17	TGTGCCAGCAGCTTAGCCGGGCCAGGGGCCTTAGGTGAAAAACTGTTTTTT	CASSLAGPGALGEKLFF
TRBV7-9	TRBJ1-1	.	.	15	TGTGCCAGCAGCTTACTTGGGGGATTACACACTGAAGCTTTCTTT	CASSLLGGLHTEAFF
TRBV27	TRBJ2-2	.	TRBD2	16	TGTGCCAGCAGTGTGGTGCGGGGGGCGTGGACCGGGGAGCTGTTTTTT	CASSVVRGAWTGELFF
TRBV4-1	TRBJ2-7	once	TRBD2	16	TGCGCCAGCAGCCTCAAGCGTAGCGGGAGGTTTTACGAGCAGTACTTC	CASSLKRSGRFYEQYF
TRBV7-8	TRBJ2-7	.	TRBD1	14	TGTGCCAGCAGCTCGGGGACAGGGAAATACGAGCAGTACTTC	CASSSGTGKYEQYF
TRBV4-2	TRBJ1-4	.	.	13	TGTGCCAGCTCCTTCCTACTTAATGAAAAACTGTTTTTT	CASSFLLNEKLFF
TRBV28	TRBJ1-5	.	.	15	TGTGCCAGCATCCCCGACAGTTATAGCAATCAGCCCCAGCATTTT	CASIPDSYSNQPQHF